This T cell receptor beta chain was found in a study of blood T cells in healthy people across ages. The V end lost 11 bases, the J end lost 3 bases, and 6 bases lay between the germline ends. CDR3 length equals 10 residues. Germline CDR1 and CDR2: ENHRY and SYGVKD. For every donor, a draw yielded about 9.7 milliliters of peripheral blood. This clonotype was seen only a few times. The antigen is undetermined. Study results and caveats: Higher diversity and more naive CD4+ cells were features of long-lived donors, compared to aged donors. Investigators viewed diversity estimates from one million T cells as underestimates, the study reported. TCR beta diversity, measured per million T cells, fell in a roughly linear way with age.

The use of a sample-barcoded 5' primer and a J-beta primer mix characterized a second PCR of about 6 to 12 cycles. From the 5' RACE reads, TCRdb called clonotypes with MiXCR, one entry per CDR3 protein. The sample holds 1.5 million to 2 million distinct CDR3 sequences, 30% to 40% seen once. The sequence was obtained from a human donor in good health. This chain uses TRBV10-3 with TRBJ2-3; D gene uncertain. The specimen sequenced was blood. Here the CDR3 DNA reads TGTGCCGCCAAGACAGATACGCAGTATTTT. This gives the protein CAAKTDTQYF.